A single sample gave rise to the 15 T cell receptor beta chains below, sequenced in a study of T cells in Graves' hyperthyroidism and ophthalmopathy. Amplified TCR beta CDR3 regions came from RNA transcripts. TCR CDR3 underwent first-round RT-PCR with the HTBI primer set. TCRdb reprocessed the multiplex PCR reads with MiXCR, giving one entry per CDR3 protein. The sample shows under 400,000 distinct CDR3 sequences, roughly 17% of them seen only once. Sample: blood. These receptors originate from a man aged 25-45 years with Graves' hyperthyroidism.

This clonotype was counted only a few times. The junction shows a germline mismatch at one end, possibly a read error. This sequence joins TRBV5-1 and TRBJ2-4; D is perhaps TRBD1 (5 bases). The V gene's germline CDR1 is SGHRS and CDR2 YFSETQ. The CDR3 length is 17 residues. In DNA form, the CDR3 reads TGTGCCAGCAGCTTTGATAGGGGTTTCGTCGCCAAAAACATTCAGTACTTC. Residues: CASSFDRGFVAKNIQYF.

The chain employs TRBV24-1 and TRBJ2-2, with D perhaps matching TRBD1 or TRBD2 (6 bases each). The length of the CDR3 is 14 residues. Germline V gives CDR1 KGHDR, CDR2 SFDVKD. V shed 5 bases and J shed 5 bases, with 11 bases lying between them. CDR3 DNA sequence: TGTGCCACCAGTGGAACAGGGAGGACCGGGGAGCTGTTTTTT. Its protein is CATSGTGRTGELFF.

This clonotype was observed a handful of times. The chain couples TRBV24-1 to TRBJ2-5, with 11 bases identical to TRBD2. Losses at the gene ends were 2 bases for V and 4 bases for J; bases not matched to a gene: 11. The CDR3 covers 18 residues. Looked up from germline, CDR1 is KGHDR and CDR2 is SFDVKD. CDR3 coding DNA: TGTGCCACCAGTGATTCTTTTCCTAGCGGGAGGCCGAGAGAGACCCAGTACTTC. Residues: CATSDSFPSGRPRETQYF.

This clonotype was seen ten or more times. The chain combines TRBV29-1 with TRBJ2-1; 8 nucleotides agree with TRBD1. From germline, CDR1 is SQVTM and CDR2 ANQGSEA. This CDR3 region has 15 residues. V was clipped by 4 bases and J by 2 bases; unmatched bases: 7. The CDR3 here is CSVVWTGSPYNEQFF. CDR3 nucleotide sequence: TGCAGCGTTGTATGGACAGGGAGTCCCTACAATGAGCAGTTCTTC.

This clonotype was found many times. The CDR3 here is CATNNWGGEQFF. CDR3 coding DNA: TGTGCCACCAATAACTGGGGGGGTGAGCAGTTCTTC. This chain joins TRBV24-1 and TRBJ2-1, with 7 nucleotides matching TRBD2. The CDR3 is 12 amino acids. The junction had 6 bases not matched to a gene; V was cut back by 8 bases and J by 9 bases. CDR1 KGHDR and CDR2 SFDVKD come from the germline V gene.

This clonotype was counted between two and nine times. Here the CDR3 reads CASSGLRGTQYF. The CDR3 coding sequence is TGCGCCAGCAGCGGGCTACGGGGTACGCAGTATTTT. V gene TRBV4-1 combines with J gene TRBJ2-3; perhaps TRBD2 as D (5 bases). V lost 5 bases and J 8 bases, leaving 11 bases between the germline ends. Germline V lookup: CDR1 MGHRA, CDR2 YSYEKL. CDR3 size: 12 residues.

The chain carries TRBV20-1 and TRBJ2-1; D is possibly TRBD2 (6 bases). The CDR3 is 14 amino acids. With 4 bases removed from V and 4 bases from J, the gap between germline ends came to 14 bases. The V gene's germline CDR1 is DFQATT and CDR2 SNEGSKA (reference sequence). The CDR3 DNA follows: TGCAGTGCTAAGGGGACTTCCCTATACAATGAGCAGTTCTTC. This encodes CSAKGTSLYNEQFF.

The chain joins TRBV7-3 to TRBJ2-3, with 10 bases fitting TRBD2. The CDR3 contains 17 residues. Germline V lookup: CDR1 SGHTA, CDR2 FQGTGA. V shed 5 bases, J shed 4 bases, and the junction held 12 bases outside the gene matches. For the CDR3, the DNA is TGTGCCAGCAGCGCTATGCAAACTCTAGCGGGAGCAGATACGCAGTATTTT. It translates to CASSAMQTLAGADTQYF.

This clonotype was detected only a few times. The chain recombines TRBV3-1 with TRBJ2-1; 10 bases fit TRBD2. CDR1 and CDR2 from the germline V gene are LGHDT and YNNKEL (reference sequence). The CDR3 is made up of 15 amino acids. The V segment lost 6 bases and the J segment 7 bases; nucleotides outside the gene matches: 9. The CDR3, as DNA: TGTGCCAGCAGAAGGGCTAGCGGGAGTGTTAATGAGCAGTTCTTC. This encodes CASRRASGSVNEQFF.

This clonotype was seen only a few times. The chain carries TRBV19 and TRBJ2-3; TRBD1 aligns across 7 bases. Germline V lookup: CDR1 LNHDA, CDR2 SQIVND (reference sequence). This CDR3 is 15 amino acids long. Trimming at V came to 4 bases and at J to 2 bases, leaving 6 bases not matched to a gene. In DNA, the CDR3 is TGTGCCAGTAGTACCTGGGACAGCCCCACAGATACGCAGTATTTT. This codes for CASSTWDSPTDTQYF. The variable domain in full, with the rest retrieved from reference TRBV19 and TRBJ2-3, is DGGITQSPKYLFRKEGQNVTLSCEQNLNHDAMYWYRQDPGQGLRLIYYSQIVNDFQKGDIAEGYSVSREKKESFPLTVTSAQKNPTAFYLCASSTWDSPTDTQYFGPGTRLTVL.

The chain uses TRBV3-1 and TRBJ2-7, with TRBD2 identical over 8 bases. Germline lookup yields CDR1 LGHDT and CDR2 YNNKEL (reference sequence). With 5 bases clipped from V and 6 bases from J, the junction kept 12 bases outside the gene matches. The CDR3 has 15 residues. The CDR3 region has the DNA TGTGCCAGCAGCTGGCAAGGTAGCGGGATTGGCGAGCAGTACTTC. Amino acid sequence: CASSWQGSGIGEQYF.

J is TRBJ2-7 and V is TRBV19; tentatively, D is TRBD1 or TRBD2 (6 bases each). Per the germline V gene, CDR1 is LNHDA and CDR2 is SQIVND (reference sequence). The V end was cut by 3 bases, the J end by 4 bases, with 13 bases between. The CDR3 length is 14 residues. The CDR3 protein is CASSIIGGAYEQYF. The CDR3 region has the DNA TGTGCCAGTAGTATCATCGGGGGCGCATACGAGCAGTACTTC.

This clonotype was detected ten times or more. This rearrangement joins TRBV9 to TRBJ2-7; D might be TRBD2 (5 bases). The ends were cut back, 2 bases at V and 2 bases at J, with 11 bases in the middle. CDR1 is SGDLS and CDR2 is YYNGEE in the germline V gene. CDR3 length equals 14 residues. CDR3 residues: CASSVEEGTYEQYF. The CDR3 coding sequence is TGTGCCAGCAGCGTTGAAGAGGGCACCTACGAGCAGTACTTC.

This clonotype was recorded at least ten times. The V and J genes are TRBV5-1 and TRBJ1-5; D gene uncertain. The CDR3 consists of 14 residues. CDR1 is SGHRS and CDR2 is YFSETQ in the germline V gene. V was pared by 0 bases and J by 0 bases, with 4 bases between. The CDR3 DNA reads as TGCGCCAGCAGCTTGGGTTATAGCAATCAGCCCCAGCATTTT. It encodes CASSLGYSNQPQHF.

The chain employs TRBV28 and TRBJ2-6; TRBD1 matches 8 bases. Germline V CDR1 and CDR2: MDHEN, SYDVKM. V lost 5 bases and J lost 3; bases outside the gene matches: 12. CDR3 length: 18 amino acids. The CDR3 region is CASSPTVTGVLGANVLTF. CDR3 in DNA: TGTGCCAGCAGTCCAACCGTGACAGGGGTCCTTGGGGCCAACGTCCTGACTTTC. Combining the CDR3 with reference TRBV28 and TRBJ2-6 gives the whole variable domain DVKVTQSSRYLVKRTGEKVFLECVQDMDHENMFWYRQDPGLGLRLIYFSYDVKMKEKGDIPEGYSVSREKKERFSLILESASTNQTSMYLCASSPTVTGVLGANVLTFGAGSRLTVL.